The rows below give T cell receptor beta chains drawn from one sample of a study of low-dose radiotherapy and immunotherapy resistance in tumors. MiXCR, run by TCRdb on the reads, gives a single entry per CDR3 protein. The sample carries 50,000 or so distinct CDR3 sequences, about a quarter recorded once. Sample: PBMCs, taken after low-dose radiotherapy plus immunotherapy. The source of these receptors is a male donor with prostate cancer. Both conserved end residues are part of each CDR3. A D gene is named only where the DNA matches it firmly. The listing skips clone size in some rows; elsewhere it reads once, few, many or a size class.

CDR3 protein: CASSYLAATDTQYF; CDR3 DNA: TGTGCCAGCAGTTACCTAGCGGCCACAGATACGCAGTATTTT; V gene: TRBV6-5; clone size: -; D gene: TRBD2; J gene: TRBJ2-3
CDR3 protein: CASSRRLIEPGELFF; CDR3 DNA: TGTGCCAGCAGCCGCAGACTTATCGAACCCGGGGAGCTGTTTTTT; V gene: TRBV5-4; clone size: once; D gene: -; J gene: TRBJ2-2
CDR3 protein: CASAPAPPATQYF; CDR3 DNA: TGTGCCAGCGCTCCCGCCCCCCCGGCGACCCAGTACTTC; V gene: TRBV28; clone size: few; D gene: -; J gene: TRBJ2-5
CDR3 protein: CASSQTTGNTIYF; CDR3 DNA: TGTGCCAGCAGTCAGACGACTGGAAACACCATATATTTT; V gene: TRBV6-2/TRBV6-3; clone size: many; D gene: -; J gene: TRBJ1-3
CDR3 protein: CASGTGTVNTGELFF; CDR3 DNA: TGCGCCAGCGGGACCGGGACAGTGAACACCGGGGAGCTGTTTTTT; V gene: TRBV5-1; clone size: few; D gene: TRBD1; J gene: TRBJ2-2
CDR3 protein: CASSEAGQFEAFF; CDR3 DNA: TGTGCCAGCAGTGAAGCGGGACAGTTTGAAGCTTTCTTT; V gene: TRBV2; clone size: many; D gene: TRBD1; J gene: TRBJ1-1
CDR3 protein: CASSLSGRSAYEQYF; CDR3 DNA: TGTGCCAGCAGTTTATCCGGACGTAGCGCCTACGAGCAGTACTTC; V gene: TRBV28; clone size: many; D gene: -; J gene: TRBJ2-7
CDR3 protein: CASSPTSASGANVLTF; CDR3 DNA: TGCGCCAGCAGCCCGACTAGCGCGTCAGGGGCCAACGTCCTGACTTTC; V gene: TRBV4-3; clone size: -; D gene: TRBD2; J gene: TRBJ2-6
CDR3 protein: CASSPGGGQETQYF; CDR3 DNA: TGTGCCAGCAGCCCCGGCGGGGGACAAGAGACCCAGTACTTC; V gene: TRBV7-2; clone size: many; D gene: TRBD2; J gene: TRBJ2-5
CDR3 protein: CASSRRSGQGLSLETQYF; CDR3 DNA: TGTGCCAGCAGCCGCAGGTCTGGACAGGGGTTATCGCTAGAGACCCAGTACTTC; V gene: TRBV13; clone size: many; D gene: TRBD1; J gene: TRBJ2-5
CDR3 protein: CASSLSGGVNNSPLHF; CDR3 DNA: TGTGCCAGCAGCCTGTCCGGGGGGGTGAATAATTCACCCCTCCACTTT; V gene: TRBV9; clone size: many; D gene: -; J gene: TRBJ1-6
CDR3 protein: CSASPEYEQYF; CDR3 DNA: TGCAGTGCCAGTCCTGAATACGAGCAGTACTTC; V gene: TRBV20-1; clone size: many; D gene: -; J gene: TRBJ2-7
CDR3 protein: CASSMVAGVQETQYF; CDR3 DNA: TGTGCCAGTAGTATGGTAGCGGGGGTACAAGAGACCCAGTACTTC; V gene: TRBV19; clone size: once; D gene: TRBD2; J gene: TRBJ2-5
CDR3 protein: CARTKTEGGQGVSGELFF; CDR3 DNA: TGTGCCAGGACAAAAACCGAAGGGGGACAGGGAGTATCCGGGGAGCTGTTTTTT; V gene: TRBV6-4; clone size: many; D gene: TRBD1; J gene: TRBJ2-2
CDR3 protein: CASSSTGRTGTRTDTQYF; CDR3 DNA: TGTGCCAGCAGTTCAACTGGCCGAACAGGGACTAGGACAGATACGCAGTATTTT; V gene: TRBV6-2/TRBV6-3; clone size: many; D gene: TRBD2; J gene: TRBJ2-3
CDR3 protein: CASSYTGQYREKLFF; CDR3 DNA: TGTGCCAGCAGTTACACGGGACAGTATCGCGAAAAACTGTTTTTT; V gene: TRBV6-6; clone size: many; D gene: TRBD1; J gene: TRBJ1-4
CDR3 protein: CASSRSPNEKLFF; CDR3 DNA: TGTGCCAGCAGCCGGAGCCCCAATGAAAAACTGTTTTTT; V gene: TRBV14; clone size: -; D gene: -; J gene: TRBJ1-4
CDR3 protein: CASSSPTSSVVGTDTQYF; CDR3 DNA: TGTGCCAGCAGTTCTCCGACCTCTAGCGTAGTAGGCACAGATACGCAGTATTTT; V gene: TRBV6-2/TRBV6-3; clone size: many; D gene: -; J gene: TRBJ2-3
CDR3 protein: CASSLVGGFTDTQYF; CDR3 DNA: TGTGCCAGCAGCTTAGTGGGGGGTTTCACAGATACGCAGTATTTT; V gene: TRBV11-2; clone size: many; D gene: -; J gene: TRBJ2-3
CDR3 protein: CSVEVGTGPYGYTF; CDR3 DNA: TGCAGCGTTGAGGTTGGGACGGGGCCCTATGGCTACACCTTC; V gene: TRBV29-1; clone size: many; D gene: -; J gene: TRBJ1-2
CDR3 protein: CASSLARTSGNTIYF; CDR3 DNA: TGTGCCAGCAGCTTAGCAAGGACCTCTGGAAACACCATATATTTT; V gene: TRBV7-2; clone size: many; D gene: -; J gene: TRBJ1-3
CDR3 protein: CASSVLRDGYEQYF; CDR3 DNA: TGTGCCAGCAGCGTCTTACGGGATGGCTACGAGCAGTACTTC; V gene: TRBV5-5; clone size: many; D gene: -; J gene: TRBJ2-7